This T cell receptor beta chain was documented in a study of blood T cell repertoires in COVID-19. Clones were sequenced by immunoSEQ multiplex PCR, and TCRdb holds only the in-frame ones, with some missing. The data show about 140,000 clones, about three quarters seen once. Trimming left V 4 bases short and J 7 bases short, with 11 bases between. The CDR3 has 13 amino acids. Germline V lookup: CDR1 SGHDT, CDR2 YYEEEE. In regard to this clone: The sample holds other DNA sequences that translate to the same CDR3.

The TCR sequence derives from a woman aged 80 or over with active or convalescent COVID-19. This chain connects TRBV5-6 to TRBJ1-4; D may be TRBD1 (5 bases). Sequencing was performed on peripheral blood. For the CDR3, the DNA is TGTGCCAGCAGCCCGCGGCAGGGTGAAAAACTGTTTTTT. It yields the protein CASSPRQGEKLFF.